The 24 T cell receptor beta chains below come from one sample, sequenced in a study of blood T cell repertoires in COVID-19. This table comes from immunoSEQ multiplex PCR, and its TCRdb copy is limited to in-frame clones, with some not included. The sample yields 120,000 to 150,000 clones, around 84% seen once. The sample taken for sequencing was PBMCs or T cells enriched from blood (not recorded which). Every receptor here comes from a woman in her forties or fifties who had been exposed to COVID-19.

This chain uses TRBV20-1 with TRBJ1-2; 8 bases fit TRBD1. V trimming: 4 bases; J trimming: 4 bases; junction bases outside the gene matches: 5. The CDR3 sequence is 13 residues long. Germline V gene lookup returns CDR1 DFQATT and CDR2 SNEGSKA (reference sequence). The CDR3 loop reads CSATEGTGYGYTF. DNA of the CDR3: TGCAGTGCTACTGAGGGGACAGGCTATGGCTACACCTTC.

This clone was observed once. As DNA, the CDR3 is TGTGCCAGTAGTATCCCAGGGATGGGGTATGGCGGGGAGCTGTTTTTT. Amino acid sequence: CASSIPGMGYGGELFF. The genes are TRBV19 and TRBJ2-2, with D possibly being TRBD1 (5 bases). The V end lost 3 bases, the J end lost 7 bases, and 18 bases lay between the germline ends. The CDR3 length is 16 residues. Germline V CDR1 and CDR2: LNHDA, SQIVND (reference sequence).

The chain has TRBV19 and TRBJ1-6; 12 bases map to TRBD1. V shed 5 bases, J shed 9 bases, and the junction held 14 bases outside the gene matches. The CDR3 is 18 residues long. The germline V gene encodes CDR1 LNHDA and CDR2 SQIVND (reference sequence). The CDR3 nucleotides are TGTGCCAGTAGTGCCTACCGCGGGACAGGGGGCTTAGCTTCACCCCTCCACTTT. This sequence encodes CASSAYRGTGGLASPLHF.

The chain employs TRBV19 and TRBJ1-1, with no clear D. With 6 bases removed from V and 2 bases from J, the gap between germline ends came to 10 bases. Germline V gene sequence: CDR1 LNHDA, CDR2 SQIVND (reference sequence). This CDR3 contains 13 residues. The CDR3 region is CASRPEYNTEAFF. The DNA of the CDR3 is TGTGCCAGTAGGCCCGAGTATAACACTGAAGCTTTCTTT.

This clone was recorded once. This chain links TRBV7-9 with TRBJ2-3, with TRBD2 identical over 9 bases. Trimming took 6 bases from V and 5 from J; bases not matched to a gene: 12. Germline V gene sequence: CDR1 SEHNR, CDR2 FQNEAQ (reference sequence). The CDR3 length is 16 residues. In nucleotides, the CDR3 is TGTGCCAGCAGGGAAGGGGCGGGGGGGCCCCGAGATACGCAGTATTTT. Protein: CASREGAGGPRDTQYF.

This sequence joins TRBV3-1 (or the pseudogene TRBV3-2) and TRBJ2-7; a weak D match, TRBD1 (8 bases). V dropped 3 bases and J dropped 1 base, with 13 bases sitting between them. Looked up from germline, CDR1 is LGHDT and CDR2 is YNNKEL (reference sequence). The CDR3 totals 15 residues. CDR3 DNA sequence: TGTGCCAGCAGCCACGGACAGGGAGGGTCCTACGAGCAGTACTTC. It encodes CASSHGQGGSYEQYF.

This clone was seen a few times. CDR3 amino acids: CASRTGALNTEAFF. As DNA, the CDR3 is TGCGCCAGTCGGACAGGGGCATTGAACACTGAAGCTTTCTTT. The chain links TRBV4-1 to TRBJ1-1; 9 positions agree with TRBD1. The germline V gene has CDR1 MGHRA and CDR2 YSYEKL. CDR3 length: 14 residues. After removal of 9 bases from V and 0 bases from J, the junction contained 5 bases not matched to a gene.

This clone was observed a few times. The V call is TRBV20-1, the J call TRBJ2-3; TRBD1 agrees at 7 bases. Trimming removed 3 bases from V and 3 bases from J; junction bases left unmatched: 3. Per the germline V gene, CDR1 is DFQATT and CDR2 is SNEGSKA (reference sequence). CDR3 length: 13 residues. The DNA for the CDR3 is TGCAGTGCTAGTGTGACAGGGACAGATACGCAGTATTTT. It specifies CSASVTGTDTQYF.

In DNA form, the CDR3 reads TGTGCCAGCTCACCACTAACTCTAGCGGGTGATGAGCAGTTCTTC. Its translation is CASSPLTLAGDEQFF. This sequence joins TRBV18 and TRBJ2-1, with 8 positions matching TRBD2. CDR1 KGHSH and CDR2 LQKENI come from the germline V gene. This CDR3 has 15 residues. Losses at the gene ends were 1 base for V and 8 bases for J; bases not matched to a gene: 7.

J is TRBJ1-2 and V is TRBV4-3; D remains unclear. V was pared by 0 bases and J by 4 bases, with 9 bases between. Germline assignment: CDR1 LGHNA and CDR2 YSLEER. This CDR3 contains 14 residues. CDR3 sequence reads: CASSQESHSYGYTF. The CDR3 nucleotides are TGCGCCAGCAGCCAAGAGTCCCACAGCTATGGCTACACCTTC.

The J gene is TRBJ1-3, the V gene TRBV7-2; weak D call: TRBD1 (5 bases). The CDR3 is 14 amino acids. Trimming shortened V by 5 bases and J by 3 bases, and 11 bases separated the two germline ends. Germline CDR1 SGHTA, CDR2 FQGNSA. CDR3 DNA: TGTGCCAGCAGCACGGGACTCCATGGAAACACCATATATTTT. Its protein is CASSTGLHGNTIYF.

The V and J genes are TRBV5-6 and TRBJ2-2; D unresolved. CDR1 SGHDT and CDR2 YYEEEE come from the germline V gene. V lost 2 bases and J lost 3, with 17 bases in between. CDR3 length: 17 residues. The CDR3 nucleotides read TGTGCCAGCAGCTTCATTAATGTTGGGCGCGACACCGGGGAGCTGTTTTTT. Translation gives CASSFINVGRDTGELFF.

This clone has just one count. The CDR3 coding sequence is TGTGCCAGCAGCGAACTAGCCAAAAACATTCAGTACTTC. Translated: CASSELAKNIQYF. The chain has TRBV14 and TRBJ2-4; D remains unclear. The germline V and J ends were trimmed by 5 bases and 0 bases, with 5 bases remaining between them. This CDR3 region has 13 residues. Germline loops: CDR1 SGHDN, CDR2 FVKESK. Combining the CDR3 with reference TRBV14 and TRBJ2-4 gives the whole variable domain EAGVTQFPSHSVIEKGQTVTLRCDPISGHDNLYWYRRVMGKEIKFLLHFVKESKQDESGMPNNRFLAERTGGTYSTLKVQPAELEDSGVYFCASSELAKNIQYFGAGTRLSVL.

Here the CDR3 reads CASSLEVAGPAEQYF. DNA of the CDR3: TGCGCCAGCAGCTTGGAAGTAGCAGGGCCCGCCGAGCAGTACTTC. The rearrangement joins TRBV5-1 to TRBJ2-7; tentatively, D is TRBD1 (5 bases). This CDR3 spans 15 amino acids. V lost 0 bases, J lost 6 bases, and 16 bases lay in between. CDR1 and CDR2 (germline): SGHRS, YFSETQ. Full variable domain (outside the CDR3, taken from reference TRBV5-1 and TRBJ2-7): KAGVTQTPRYLIKTRGQQVTLSCSPISGHRSVSWYQQTPGQGLQFLFEYFSETQRNKGNFPGRFSGRQFSNSRSEMNVSTLELGDSALYLCASSLEVAGPAEQYFGPGTRLTVT.

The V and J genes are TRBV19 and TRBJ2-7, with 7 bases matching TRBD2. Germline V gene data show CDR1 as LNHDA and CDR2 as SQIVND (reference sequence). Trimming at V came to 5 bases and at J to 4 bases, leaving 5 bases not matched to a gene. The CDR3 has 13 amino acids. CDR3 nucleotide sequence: TGTGCCAGTAGTTTTACTAGCGAATACGAGCAGTACTTC. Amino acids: CASSFTSEYEQYF.

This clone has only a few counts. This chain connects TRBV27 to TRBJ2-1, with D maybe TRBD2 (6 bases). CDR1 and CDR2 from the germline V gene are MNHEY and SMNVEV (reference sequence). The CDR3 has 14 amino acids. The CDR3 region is CAKSSGLTPGEQFF. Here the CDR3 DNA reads TGTGCTAAATCCTCGGGACTGACCCCTGGTGAGCAGTTCTTC.

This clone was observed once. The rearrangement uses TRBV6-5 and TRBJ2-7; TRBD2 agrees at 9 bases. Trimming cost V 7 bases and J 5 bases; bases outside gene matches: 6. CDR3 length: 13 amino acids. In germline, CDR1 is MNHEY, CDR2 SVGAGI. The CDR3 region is CASTPAGGDEQYF. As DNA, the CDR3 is TGTGCCAGCACTCCAGCGGGAGGAGACGAGCAGTACTTC.

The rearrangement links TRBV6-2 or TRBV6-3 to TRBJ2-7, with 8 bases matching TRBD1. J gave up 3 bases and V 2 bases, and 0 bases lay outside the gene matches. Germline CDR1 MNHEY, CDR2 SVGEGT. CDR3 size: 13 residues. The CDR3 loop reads CASSYGTGYEQYF. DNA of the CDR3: TGTGCCAGCAGTTACGGGACAGGCTACGAGCAGTACTTC.

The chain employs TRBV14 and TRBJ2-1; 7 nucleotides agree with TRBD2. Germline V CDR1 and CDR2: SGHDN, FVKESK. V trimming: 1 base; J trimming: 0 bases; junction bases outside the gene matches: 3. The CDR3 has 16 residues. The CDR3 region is CASSQVGGSSYNEQFF. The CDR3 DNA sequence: TGTGCCAGCAGCCAAGTGGGGGGGAGCTCCTACAATGAGCAGTTCTTC.

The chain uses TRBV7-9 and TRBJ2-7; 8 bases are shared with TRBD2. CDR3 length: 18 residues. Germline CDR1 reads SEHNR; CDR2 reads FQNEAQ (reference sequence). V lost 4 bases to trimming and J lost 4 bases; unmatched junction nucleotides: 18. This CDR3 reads CASSSPGRGASGAYEQYF. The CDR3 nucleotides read TGTGCCAGCAGCTCTCCTGGGCGGGGGGCCTCGGGCGCGTACGAGCAGTACTTC.

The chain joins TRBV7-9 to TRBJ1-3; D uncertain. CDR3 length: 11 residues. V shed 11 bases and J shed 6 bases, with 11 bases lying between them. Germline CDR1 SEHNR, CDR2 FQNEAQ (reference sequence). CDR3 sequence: CAVDEENTIYF. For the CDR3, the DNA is TGTGCCGTCGATGAGGAAAACACCATATATTTT.

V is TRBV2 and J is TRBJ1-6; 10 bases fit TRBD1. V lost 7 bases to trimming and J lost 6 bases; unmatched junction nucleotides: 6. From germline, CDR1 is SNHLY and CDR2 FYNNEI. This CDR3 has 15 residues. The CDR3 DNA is TGTGCCAGCACCAGCAGACAGGGGGCTAATTCACCCCTCCACTTT. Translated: CASTSRQGANSPLHF.

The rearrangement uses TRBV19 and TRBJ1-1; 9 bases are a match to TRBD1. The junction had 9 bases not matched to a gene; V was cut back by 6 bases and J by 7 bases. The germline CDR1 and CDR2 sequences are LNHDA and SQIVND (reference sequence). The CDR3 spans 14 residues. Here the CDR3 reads CASRAWDRANEAFF. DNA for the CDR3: TGTGCCAGTAGGGCCTGGGACAGGGCAAATGAAGCTTTCTTT.

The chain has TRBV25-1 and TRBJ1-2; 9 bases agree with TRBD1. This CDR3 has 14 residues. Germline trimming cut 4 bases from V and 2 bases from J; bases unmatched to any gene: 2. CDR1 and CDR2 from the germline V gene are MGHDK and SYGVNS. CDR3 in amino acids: CASSGTGANYGYTF. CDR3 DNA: TGTGCCAGCAGTGGGACAGGGGCGAACTATGGCTACACCTTC.